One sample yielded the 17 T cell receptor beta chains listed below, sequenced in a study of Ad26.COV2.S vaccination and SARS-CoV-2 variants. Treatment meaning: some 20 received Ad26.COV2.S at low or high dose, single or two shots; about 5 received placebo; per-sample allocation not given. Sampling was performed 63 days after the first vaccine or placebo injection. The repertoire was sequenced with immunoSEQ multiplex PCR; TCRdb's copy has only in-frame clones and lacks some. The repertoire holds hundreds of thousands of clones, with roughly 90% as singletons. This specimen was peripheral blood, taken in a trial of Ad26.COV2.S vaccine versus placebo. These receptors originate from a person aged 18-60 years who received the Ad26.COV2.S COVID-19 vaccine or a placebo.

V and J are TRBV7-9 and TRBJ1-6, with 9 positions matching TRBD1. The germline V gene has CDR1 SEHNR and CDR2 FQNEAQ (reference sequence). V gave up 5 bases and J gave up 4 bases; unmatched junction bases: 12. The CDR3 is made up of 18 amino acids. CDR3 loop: CASSLYVGTGLYNSPLHF. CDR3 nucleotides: TGTGCCAGCAGCCTCTACGTCGGGACAGGGCTTTATAATTCACCCCTCCACTTT. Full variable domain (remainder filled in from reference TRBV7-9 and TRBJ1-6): DTGVSQNPRHKITKRGQNVTFRCDPISEHNRLYWYRQTLGQGPEFLTYFQNEAQLEKSRLLSDRFSAERPKGSFSTLEIQRTEQGDSAMYLCASSLYVGTGLYNSPLHFGNGTRLTVT.

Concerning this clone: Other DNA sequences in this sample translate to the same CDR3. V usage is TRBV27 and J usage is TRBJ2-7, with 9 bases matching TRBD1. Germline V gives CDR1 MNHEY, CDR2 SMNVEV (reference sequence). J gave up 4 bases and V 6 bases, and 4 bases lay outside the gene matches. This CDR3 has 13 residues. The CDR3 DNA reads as TGTGCCAGCAGCACCGGACAGGGGTACGAGCAGTACTTC. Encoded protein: CASSTGQGYEQYF.

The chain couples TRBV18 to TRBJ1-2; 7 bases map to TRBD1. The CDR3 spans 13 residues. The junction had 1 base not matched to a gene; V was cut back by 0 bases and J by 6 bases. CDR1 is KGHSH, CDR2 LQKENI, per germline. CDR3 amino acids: CASSPPGQNGYTF. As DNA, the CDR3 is TGTGCCAGCTCACCACCGGGACAGAATGGCTACACCTTC.

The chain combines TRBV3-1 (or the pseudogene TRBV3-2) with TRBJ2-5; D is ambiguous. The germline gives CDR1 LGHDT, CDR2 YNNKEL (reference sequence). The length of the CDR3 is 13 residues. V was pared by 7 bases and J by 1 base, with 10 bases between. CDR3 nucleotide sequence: TGTGCCAGCACCCTTTTCCCCCAAGAGACCCAGTACTTC. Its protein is CASTLFPQETQYF.

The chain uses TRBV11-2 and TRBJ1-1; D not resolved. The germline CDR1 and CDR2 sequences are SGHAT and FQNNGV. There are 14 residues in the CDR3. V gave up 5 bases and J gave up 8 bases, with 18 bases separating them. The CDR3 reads CASSITGSVREAFF. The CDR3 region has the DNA TGTGCCAGCAGCATAACGGGGTCGGTGAGGGAAGCTTTCTTT.

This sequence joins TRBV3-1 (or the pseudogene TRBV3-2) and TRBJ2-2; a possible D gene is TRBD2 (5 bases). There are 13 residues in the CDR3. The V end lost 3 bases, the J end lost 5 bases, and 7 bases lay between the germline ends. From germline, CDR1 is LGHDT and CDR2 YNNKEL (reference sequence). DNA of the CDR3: TGTGCCAGCAGCCACGAGCGGACCGGGGAGCTGTTTTTT. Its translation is CASSHERTGELFF.

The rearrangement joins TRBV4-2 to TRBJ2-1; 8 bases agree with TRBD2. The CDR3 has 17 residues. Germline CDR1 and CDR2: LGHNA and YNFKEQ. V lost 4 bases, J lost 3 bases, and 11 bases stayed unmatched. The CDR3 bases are TGTGCCAGCAGCCCCGGCCGACGGGAGGGCATCTACAATGAGCAGTTCTTC. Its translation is CASSPGRREGIYNEQFF.

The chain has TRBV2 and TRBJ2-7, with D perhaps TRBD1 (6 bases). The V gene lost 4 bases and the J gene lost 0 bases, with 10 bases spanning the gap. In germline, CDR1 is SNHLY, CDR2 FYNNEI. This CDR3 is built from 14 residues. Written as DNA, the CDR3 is TGTGCCAGCAGTGCGGGACACAGCTCCTACGAGCAGTACTTC. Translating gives CASSAGHSSYEQYF.

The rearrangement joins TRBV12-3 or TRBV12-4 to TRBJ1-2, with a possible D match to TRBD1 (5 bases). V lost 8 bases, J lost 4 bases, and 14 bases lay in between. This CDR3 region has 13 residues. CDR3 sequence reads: CASGTGVLYGYTF. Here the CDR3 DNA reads TGTGCCAGCGGCACAGGAGTCCTCTATGGCTACACCTTC.

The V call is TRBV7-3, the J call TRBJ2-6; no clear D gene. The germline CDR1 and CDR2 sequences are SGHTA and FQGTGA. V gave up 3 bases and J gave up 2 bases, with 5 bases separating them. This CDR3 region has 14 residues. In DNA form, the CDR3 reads TGTGCCAGCAGCTTTAGTCCTGGGGCCAACGTCCTGACTTTC. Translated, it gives CASSFSPGANVLTF. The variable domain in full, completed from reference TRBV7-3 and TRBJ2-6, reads GAGVSQTPSNKVTEKGKYVELRCDPISGHTALYWYRQSLGQGPEFLIYFQGTGAADDSGLPNDRFFAVRPEGSVSTLKIQRTERGDSAVYLCASSFSPGANVLTFGAGSRLTVL.

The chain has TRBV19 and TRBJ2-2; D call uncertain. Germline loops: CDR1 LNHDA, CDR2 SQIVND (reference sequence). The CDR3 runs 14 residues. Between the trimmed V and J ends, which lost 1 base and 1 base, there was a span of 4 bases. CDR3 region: CASSIGVNTGELFF. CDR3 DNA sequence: TGTGCCAGTAGTATAGGGGTGAACACCGGGGAGCTGTTTTTT. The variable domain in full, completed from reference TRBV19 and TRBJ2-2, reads DGGITQSPKYLFRKEGQNVTLSCEQNLNHDAMYWYRQDPGQGLRLIYYSQIVNDFQKGDIAEGYSVSREKKESFPLTVTSAQKNPTAFYLCASSIGVNTGELFFGEGSRLTVL.

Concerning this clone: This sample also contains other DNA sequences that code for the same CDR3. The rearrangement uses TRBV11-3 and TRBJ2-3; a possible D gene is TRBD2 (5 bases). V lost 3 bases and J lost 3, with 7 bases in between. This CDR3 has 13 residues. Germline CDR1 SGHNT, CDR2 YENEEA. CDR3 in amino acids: CASSFTGTDTQYF. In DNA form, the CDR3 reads TGTGCCAGCAGCTTTACGGGAACAGATACGCAGTATTTT.

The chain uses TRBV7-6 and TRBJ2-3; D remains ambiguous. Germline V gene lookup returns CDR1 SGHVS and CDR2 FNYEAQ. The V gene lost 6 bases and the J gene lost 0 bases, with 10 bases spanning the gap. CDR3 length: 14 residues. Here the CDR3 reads CASSKSGSTDTQYF. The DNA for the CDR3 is TGTGCCAGCAGTAAATCGGGCAGCACAGATACGCAGTATTTT.

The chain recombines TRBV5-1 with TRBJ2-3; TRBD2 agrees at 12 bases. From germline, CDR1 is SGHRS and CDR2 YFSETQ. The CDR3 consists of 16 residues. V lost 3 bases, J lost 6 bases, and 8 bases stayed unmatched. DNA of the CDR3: TGCGCCAGCAGCTCCAGACTAGCGGGAGTAATGGATACGCAGTATTTT. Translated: CASSSRLAGVMDTQYF.

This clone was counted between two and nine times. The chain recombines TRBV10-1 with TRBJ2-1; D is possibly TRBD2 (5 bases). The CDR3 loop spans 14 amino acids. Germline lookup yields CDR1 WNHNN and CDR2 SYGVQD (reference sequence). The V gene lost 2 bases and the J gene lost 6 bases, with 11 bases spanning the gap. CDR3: CASSEGAELNEQFF. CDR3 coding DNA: TGCGCCAGCAGTGAGGGAGCGGAACTCAATGAGCAGTTCTTC.

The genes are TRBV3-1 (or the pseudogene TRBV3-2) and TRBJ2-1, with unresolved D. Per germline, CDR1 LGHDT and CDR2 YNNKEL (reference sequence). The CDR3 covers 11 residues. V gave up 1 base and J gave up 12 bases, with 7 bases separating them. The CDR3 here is CASSQGWGQFF. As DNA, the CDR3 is TGTGCCAGCAGCCAAGGGTGGGGGCAGTTCTTC.

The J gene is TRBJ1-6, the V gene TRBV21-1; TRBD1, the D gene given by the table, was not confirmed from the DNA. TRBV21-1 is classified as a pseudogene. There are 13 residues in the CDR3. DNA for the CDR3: TGTGCCAGGCCGGGACAGGGACGTTCACCCCTCCACTTT. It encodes CARPGQGRSPLHF.